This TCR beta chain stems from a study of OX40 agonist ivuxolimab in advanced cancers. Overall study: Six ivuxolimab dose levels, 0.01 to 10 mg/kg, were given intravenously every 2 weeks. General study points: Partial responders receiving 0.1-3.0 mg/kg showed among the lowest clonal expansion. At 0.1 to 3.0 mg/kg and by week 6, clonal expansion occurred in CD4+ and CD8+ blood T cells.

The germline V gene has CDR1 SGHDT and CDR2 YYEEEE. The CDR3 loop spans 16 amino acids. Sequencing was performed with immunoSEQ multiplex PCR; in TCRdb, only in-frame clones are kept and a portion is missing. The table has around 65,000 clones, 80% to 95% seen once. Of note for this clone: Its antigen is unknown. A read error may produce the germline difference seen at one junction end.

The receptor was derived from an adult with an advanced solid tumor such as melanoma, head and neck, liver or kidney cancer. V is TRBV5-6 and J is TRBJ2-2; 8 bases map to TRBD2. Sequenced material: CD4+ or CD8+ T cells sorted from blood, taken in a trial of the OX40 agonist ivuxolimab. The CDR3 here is CASSFLRLAKTGELFF. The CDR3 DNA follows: TGTGCCAGCAGCTTTTTAAGACTAGCGAAGACCGGGGAGCTGTTTTTT.